This T cell receptor beta chain came from a study of shared clonotypes between healthy human individuals. Whole-study context: The study used three CD4 naive, three CD4 memory, two CD8 naive and one CD8 memory plate per donor. Broader study findings: The sharing of about 5% of naive CD4 clonotypes was seen across a handful of donors.

Concerning this clone itself: Its cognate antigen is unknown.

Sorted-subset replicate PCR reactions were performed with 150 to 200 ng DNA, corresponding to roughly 30,000 T cell genomes. Libraries were prepared by immunoSEQ multiplex PCR; TCRdb keeps only in-frame clonotypes and omits some of them. This sample has about 2.3 million clones, with under 95% found just once. The split of CD4+ cells yielded CD45RA+ naive and CD45RA-negative memory subsets. The CDR3 extends over 15 amino acids. Germline lookup yields CDR1 SGHTS and CDR2 YDEGEE. Trimming took off 2 bases at V and 2 bases at J, with 14 bases between the two ends. The receptor comes from a man in his late teens or twenties in good health. Some clones in this sample may be carry-over from other donors' samples. This chain uses TRBV5-8 with TRBJ2-7; D tentatively fits TRBD1 or TRBD2 (5 bases each). Sequenced sample: naive CD4+ T cells from PBMCs. Subset defined: CD45RA+ positively selected. The CDR3 coding sequence is TGTGCCAGCAGCTTAAGAGGGGACCCCGCCTACGAGCAGTACTTC. This sequence encodes CASSLRGDPAYEQYF.